One sample yielded the 29 T cell receptor beta chains listed below, sequenced in a study of blood T cell repertoires in COVID-19. Clones were read by immunoSEQ multiplex PCR, and TCRdb kept only the in-frame ones, dropping some. The sample has about 220,000 clones; approximately 82% are singletons. Sequencing was performed on peripheral blood. The receptor source for this set is a man aged 45-65 years with active or convalescent COVID-19.

V gene TRBV6-2 or TRBV6-3 combines with J gene TRBJ2-5; 10 bases match TRBD2. CDR3 length: 19 amino acids. With V trimmed by 2 bases and J by 5 bases, 17 bases remained unmatched. CDR1 is MNHEY, CDR2 SVGEGT, per germline. CDR3 sequence: CASSYPGRLAGAPWETQYF. The CDR3 DNA reads TGTGCCAGCAGTTACCCCGGGCGGCTAGCGGGGGCCCCGTGGGAGACCCAGTACTTC.

This CDR3 is CATSDFNGGVAFF. CDR3 bases: TGTGCCACCAGTGATTTTAACGGGGGGGTAGCTTTCTTT. The chain couples TRBV24-1 to TRBJ1-1; TRBD1 is a possible D gene (5 bases). Trimming pared 1 base from V and 10 bases from J, leaving 12 bases between. This CDR3 comprises 13 residues. Germline CDR1 and CDR2: KGHDR and SFDVKD.

The rearrangement links TRBV2 to TRBJ1-5; tentative D call: TRBD1 (5 bases). Germline CDR1 reads SNHLY; CDR2 reads FYNNEI. V lost 5 bases and J lost 5, with 22 bases in between. This CDR3 is built from 17 residues. CDR3 loop: CASSTHGGTLGDQPQHF. The CDR3 nucleotides are TGTGCCAGCAGTACTCATGGGGGGACCCTCGGCGATCAGCCCCAGCATTTT.

The chain combines TRBV5-1 with TRBJ1-1; maybe TRBD1 (6 bases). Germline V gene data show CDR1 as SGHRS and CDR2 as YFSETQ. With 4 bases removed from V and 0 bases from J, the gap between germline ends came to 13 bases. The CDR3 sequence is 15 residues long. CDR3 DNA: TGCGCCAGCAGCCCCAGGGGTCCCATGAACACTGAAGCTTTCTTT. Its translation is CASSPRGPMNTEAFF.

The J gene is TRBJ1-4, the V gene TRBV15; 10 nucleotides line up with TRBD1. The CDR3 sequence is 15 residues long. V shed 4 bases and J 7 bases; nucleotides not matched to a gene: 6. Germline V lookup: CDR1 LNHNV, CDR2 YYDKDF (reference sequence). The CDR3 DNA reads TGTGCCACCAGCACCTTGACAGGGGGCGGTGAAAAACTGTTTTTT. This translates into CATSTLTGGGEKLFF.

A few counts support this clone. This chain joins TRBV5-1 and TRBJ2-1, with 16 bases lining up with TRBD2. Germline V gene data show CDR1 as SGHRS and CDR2 as YFSETQ. Trimming cost V 0 bases and J 9 bases; bases outside gene matches: 12. CDR3 length: 19 amino acids. CDR3 loop: CASSLVSSGTSGRATEQFF. CDR3 coding DNA: TGCGCCAGCAGCTTGGTCTCTTCCGGGACTAGCGGGAGGGCAACTGAGCAGTTCTTC.

Remarks on this clone: Other DNA sequences in this specimen translate into the identical CDR3. V and J are TRBV15 and TRBJ1-2; 7 nucleotides align to TRBD1. CDR3 length: 13 residues. V dropped 1 base and J dropped 6; count of bases not matched to a gene: 2. CDR1 is LNHNV and CDR2 is YYDKDF in the germline V gene (reference sequence). CDR3 DNA: TGTGCCACCAGCAGAGGACAGGGAAATGGCTACACCTTC. Translated, it gives CATSRGQGNGYTF.

The rearrangement links TRBV7-2 to TRBJ1-2, with D possibly matching TRBD1 (5 bases). The V end lost 3 bases, the J end lost 5 bases, and 16 bases lay between the germline ends. There are 15 residues in the CDR3. Germline CDR1 reads SGHTA; CDR2 reads FQGNSA. CDR3 DNA: TGTGCCAGCAGCTTTTGGGGCGAGCCTGGGTATGGCTACACCTTC. Encoded protein: CASSFWGEPGYGYTF.

The chain carries TRBV13 and TRBJ1-1; 8 bases fit TRBD1. The CDR3 contains 15 residues. Trimming cost V 4 bases and J 4 bases; bases outside gene matches: 8. CDR1 is PRHDT and CDR2 is FYEKMQ in the germline V gene (reference sequence). The CDR3 spells CASSSQGGFGTEAFF. The CDR3 coding sequence is TGTGCCAGCAGCTCACAGGGGGGTTTCGGCACTGAAGCTTTCTTT.

This clone was observed a few times. The chain links TRBV15 to TRBJ1-1; possibly TRBD1 for D (5 bases). This CDR3 has 13 amino acids. Looked up from germline, CDR1 is LNHNV and CDR2 is YYDKDF (reference sequence). V gave up 9 bases and J gave up 4 bases, with 15 bases separating them. CDR3 sequence (DNA): TGTGCCACGACAGTGGGGTTGGGCACTGAAGCTTTCTTT. It yields the protein CATTVGLGTEAFF.

V gene TRBV5-4 combines with J gene TRBJ1-2; D possibly corresponds to TRBD1 (6 bases). This CDR3 is 15 amino acids long. Trimming left V 1 base short and J 0 bases short, with 10 bases between. CDR1 and CDR2 from the germline V gene are SGHNT and YYREEE (reference sequence). CDR3 protein: CASSLPGASNYGYTF. For the CDR3, the DNA is TGTGCCAGCAGCTTGCCAGGGGCCTCTAACTATGGCTACACCTTC.

This clone was picked up one time. The chain couples TRBV7-8 to TRBJ1-6, with a possible D match to TRBD1 (5 bases). CDR1 and CDR2 from the germline V gene are SGHVS and FQNEAQ. V was shortened by 5 bases and J by 0 bases, with 17 bases between the two germline ends. The CDR3 has 18 residues. As DNA, the CDR3 is TGTGCCAGCAGCCCGCGTGGGGGAGGGAGCTCCTATAATTCACCCCTCCACTTT. Residues: CASSPRGGGSSYNSPLHF. The entire variable domain, with the rest obtained from reference TRBV7-8 and TRBJ1-6, is as follows: GAGVSQSPRYKVAKRGQDVALRCDPISGHVSLFWYQQALGQGPEFLTYFQNEAQLDKSGLPSDRFFAERPEGSVSTLKIQRTQQEDSAVYLCASSPRGGGSSYNSPLHFGNGTRLTVT.

The chain carries TRBV29-1 and TRBJ2-7, with a possible D match to TRBD1 (5 bases). Trimming shortened V by 1 base and J by 4 bases, and 11 bases separated the two germline ends. Germline V gene sequence: CDR1 SQVTM, CDR2 ANQGSEA. The CDR3 length is 13 residues. Written as DNA, the CDR3 is TGCAGCGTTGAAGTCCCCCAGGGTTACGAGCAGTACTTC. Its translation is CSVEVPQGYEQYF.

The J gene is TRBJ1-4, the V gene TRBV18; 10 bases map to TRBD1. There are 13 residues in the CDR3. Trimming took 8 bases from V and 6 from J; bases not matched to a gene: 3. Germline-derived CDR1 and CDR2 are KGHSH and LQKENI. The CDR3 loop reads CASLGTGDEKLFF. As DNA, the CDR3 is TGTGCCAGCCTCGGGACAGGGGATGAAAAACTGTTTTTT.

The rearrangement uses TRBV4-2 and TRBJ2-3, with 12 bases aligning to TRBD2. CDR1 LGHNA and CDR2 YNFKEQ come from the germline V gene. J was trimmed by 6 bases and V by 1 base; bases with no gene match: 5. The CDR3 length is 16 residues. The CDR3 bases are TGTGCCAGCAGCCAAGTACTAGCGGGGGGTACTGATACGCAGTATTTT. Residues: CASSQVLAGGTDTQYF.

The chain joins TRBV19 to TRBJ1-4; 7 bases line up with TRBD1. Germline V gene sequence: CDR1 LNHDA, CDR2 SQIVND (reference sequence). The CDR3 contains 15 residues. After removal of 2 bases from V and 5 bases from J, the junction contained 5 bases not matched to a gene. The CDR3 coding sequence is TGTGCCAGTAGTATATCGACAGGGCGGAATGAAAAACTGTTTTTT. It encodes CASSISTGRNEKLFF. Looking up the rest from reference TRBV19 and TRBJ1-4 gives the full variable domain: DGGITQSPKYLFRKEGQNVTLSCEQNLNHDAMYWYRQDPGQGLRLIYYSQIVNDFQKGDIAEGYSVSREKKESFPLTVTSAQKNPTAFYLCASSISTGRNEKLFFGSGTQLSVL.

This clone was observed a single time. This sequence joins TRBV10-3 and TRBJ2-7; maybe TRBD2 (5 bases). The CDR3 has 14 amino acids. Trimming cost V 3 bases and J 4 bases, with 13 bases left between them. Germline loops: CDR1 ENHRY, CDR2 SYGVKD. CDR3 DNA sequence: TGTGCCATCAGTGATACCGAGGAGGTTTACGAGCAGTACTTC. This codes for CAISDTEEVYEQYF.

V usage is TRBV4-1 and J usage is TRBJ2-7; weak D call: TRBD2 (6 bases). The V end lost 3 bases, the J end lost 4 bases, and 16 bases lay between the germline ends. The V gene's germline CDR1 is MGHRA and CDR2 YSYEKL. There are 15 residues in the CDR3. The CDR3 DNA reads TGCGCCAGCAGCCAGGACTTGCGGGGCAGGTACGAGCAGTACTTC. It specifies CASSQDLRGRYEQYF.

This chain joins TRBV11-2 and TRBJ2-3, with D tentatively TRBD1 (5 bases). Per germline, CDR1 SGHAT and CDR2 FQNNGV. The CDR3 is 16 residues long. Deletions cut 2 bases from V and 1 base from J, with 13 bases between. This CDR3 is CASSLRVDSGTDTQYF. The CDR3 nucleotides are TGTGCCAGCAGCTTAAGGGTCGACAGCGGCACAGATACGCAGTATTTT.

The chain carries TRBV18 and TRBJ2-3; TRBD1 might be the D (5 bases). CDR1 is KGHSH, CDR2 LQKENI, per germline. With 6 bases removed from V and 4 bases from J, the gap between germline ends came to 17 bases. CDR3 length equals 15 residues. The CDR3: CASSLRGFGADTQYF. The CDR3 bases are TGTGCCAGCTCTCTAAGGGGATTCGGAGCAGATACGCAGTATTTT.

The rearrangement joins TRBV11-2 to TRBJ2-2; TRBD2 matches at 13 bases. CDR3 length: 18 amino acids. The germline CDR1 and CDR2 sequences are SGHAT and FQNNGV. V was pared by 1 base and J by 4 bases, with 6 bases of the junction left unmatched. DNA of the CDR3: TGTGCCAGCAGCTTAGGACTAGCGGGGGGCAAATCCACCGGGGAGCTGTTTTTT. This sequence encodes CASSLGLAGGKSTGELFF.

The genes are TRBV2 and TRBJ2-3; TRBD2 agrees at 7 bases. The V gene's germline CDR1 is SNHLY and CDR2 FYNNEI. CDR3 length: 17 amino acids. The CDR3 DNA is TGTGTCGCGGGGTATCGGGGAGGGAAGCAGCGCACAGATACGCAGTATTTT. It translates to CVAGYRGGKQRTDTQYF. The entire variable domain, with the rest obtained from reference TRBV2 and TRBJ2-3, is as follows: EPEVTQTPSHQVTQMGQEVILRCVPISNHLYFYWYRQILGQKVEFLVSFYNNEISEKSEIFDDQFSVERPDGSNFTLKIRSTKLEDSAMYFCVAGYRGGKQRTDTQYFGPGTRLTVL.

The chain joins TRBV5-1 to TRBJ2-5; the match to TRBD2 covers 14 bases. Germline CDR1 is SGHRS and CDR2 is YFSETQ. J lost 5 bases, V lost 0 bases, and 12 bases had no gene match. This CDR3 comprises 19 residues. The CDR3 coding sequence is TGCGCCAGCAGCTTGGTCGGACTAGCGGGGGGCCACCTTTTGGAGACCCAGTACTTC. Amino acid sequence: CASSLVGLAGGHLLETQYF.

The genes are TRBV6-2 or TRBV6-3 and TRBJ1-1; TRBD1 aligns across 9 bases. CDR1 and CDR2 (germline): MNHEY, SVGEGT. The CDR3 has 15 residues. The V and J ends lost 2 bases and 4 bases, in that order; junction bases with no gene match: 5. For the CDR3, the DNA is TGTGCCAGCAGTTACGGGACAGGGTGGGCCACTGAAGCTTTCTTT. Translation gives CASSYGTGWATEAFF.

This clone was recorded only once. The V call is TRBV2, the J call TRBJ1-3; D might be TRBD1 (6 bases). The CDR3 length is 15 residues. Deletions cut 6 bases from V and 2 bases from J, with 14 bases between. Germline lookup yields CDR1 SNHLY and CDR2 FYNNEI. The CDR3 DNA reads TGTGCCAGCAGCCGTATACAGGGAACTGGAAACACCATATATTTT. This codes for CASSRIQGTGNTIYF.

V is TRBV7-2 and J is TRBJ2-3; 7 bases match TRBD1. V was pared by 2 bases and J by 0 bases, with 2 bases of the junction left unmatched. CDR1 SGHTA and CDR2 FQGNSA come from the germline V gene. This CDR3 comprises 15 residues. CDR3 protein: CASSLRGPSTDTQYF. CDR3 coding DNA: TGTGCCAGCAGCTTAAGGGGGCCCAGCACAGATACGCAGTATTTT.

The chain joins TRBV11-2 to TRBJ2-7; 9 nucleotides align to TRBD1. Germline V gene sequence: CDR1 SGHAT, CDR2 FQNNGV. With V trimmed by 1 base and J by 2 bases, 3 bases remained unmatched. The CDR3 is 15 residues long. In DNA form, the CDR3 reads TGTGCCAGCAGCTTAGGTGGGACAGGGACCTACGAGCAGTACGTC. It codes for CASSLGGTGTYEQYV.

The chain combines TRBV7-9 with TRBJ1-1, with unresolved D. The CDR3 is 13 amino acids. Germline CDR1 is SEHNR and CDR2 is FQNEAQ (reference sequence). Trimming took 1 base from V and 1 from J, leaving 4 bases between them. As DNA, the CDR3 is TGTGCCAGCAGCTTAGGCAGGAACACTGAAGCTTTCTTT. As protein: CASSLGRNTEAFF.

The genes are TRBV10-2 and TRBJ2-7; D may be TRBD1 (5 bases). Trimming took 3 bases from V and 4 from J, leaving 22 bases between them. The germline V gene encodes CDR1 WSHSY and CDR2 SAAADI. The CDR3 runs 17 residues. CDR3 protein: CASSDRPDIPYPYEQYV. The DNA of the CDR3 is TGCGCCAGCAGTGATCGGCCGGACATCCCATATCCTTACGAGCAGTACGTC.